The rows below give T cell receptor beta chains drawn from one sample of a study of blood T cells in healthy people across ages. TCRdb re-called the 5' RACE reads with MiXCR, one entry per CDR3 protein. The top ten hold around 18% of the sample, which has 550,000 to 700,000 distinct CDR3 sequences, roughly 28% seen once. Sequencing was performed on blood. These receptors were taken from an older woman in good health. The CDR3 runs from the conserved cysteine through the conserved F or W. The order of the fields is D gene, V gene, CDR3 protein. D genes are given only for firm matches.

>NA|TRBV5-1
CASSLLVGVGEKLFF
>NA|TRBV7-2
CASSETGGTIYGYTF
>NA|TRBV11-1
CASQVDRYDTEAFF
>TRBD2|TRBV10-3
CATGLAGADTQYF
>NA|TRBV11-2
CASSPQTPGEQYF
>NA|TRBV20-1
CSAITSLGEQYF
>NA|TRBV11-1
CASSQSVSLNTEAFF
>NA|TRBV6-2/TRBV6-3
CASSEWRRGLDEQYF
>NA|TRBV4-1
CASSQETVSGNTIYF
>NA|TRBV5-1
CASSLGGARSYNEQFF
>NA|TRBV19
CASRSVGGRGADTQYF
>NA|TRBV30
CACTKFRSSRSYEQYF
>NA|TRBV21-1
CASKNEYPSEQYF
>NA|TRBV2
CASSERQMNTEAFF
>TRBD2|TRBV5-1
CASSLGSLASGAQETQYF
>TRBD2|TRBV5-6
CASSPTSGGATDTQYF
>NA|TRBV7-2
CASSLVVVGGIQYF
>NA|TRBV6-5
CASTGHEYDTQYF
>NA|TRBV20-1
CSASSTPRETQYF
>NA|TRBV6-5
CASSYRGLDLNTGELFF
>NA|TRBV30
CAWSRAGKQPQHF
>NA|TRBV5-1
CASSPTGTPDGYTF
>TRBD2|TRBV6-1
CASSVPRTSGGNYNEQFF
>TRBD1|TRBV7-9
CASSLGDRGQYEQYF
>NA|TRBV4-3
CASSHQGNEQFF
>NA|TRBV4-3
CASSQDLIGARGYTF
>TRBD2|TRBV7-2
CASSLVFVTSGGRSDTQYF
>TRBD1|TRBV7-3
CASSRTGENTEAFF
>NA|TRBV7-8
CASSDLRGIRPETQYF
>NA|TRBV6-2/TRBV6-3
CASTDRTNQPQHF
>TRBD1|TRBV10-3
CAISEIGTAYEQYF
>NA|TRBV20-1
CSAVTDVESYEQYF
>TRBD1|TRBV20-1
CSARGPPGTGRTGELFF
>NA|TRBV2
CVSNSGGYQETQYF
>NA|TRBV6-2/TRBV6-3
CASTKAANYGYTF
>NA|TRBV7-2
CASSSNMGDTQYF
>NA|TRBV3-1
CASRGPVYHEQFF
>NA|TRBV4-3
CASSQEGGQGLHGYTF
>TRBD2|TRBV7-8
CASSLWGRELGTDTQYF
>NA|TRBV5-1
CASSSDGTPYNEQFF
>NA|TRBV4-3
CASSPRGARQETQYF
>TRBD1|TRBV5-6
CASSSAGTGGILEKLFF
>NA|TRBV14
CASSQDHRSSGDTQYF
>NA|TRBV6-4
CASSPFTGQLSSYNEQFF
>NA|TRBV4-3
CASSQDALSSGNTIYF
>TRBD2|TRBV9
CASSASGGAVKSDTQYF